This passage covers 30 T cell receptor beta chains from one sample sequenced in a study of neurological immune-mediated disorders. Regarding time point: longitudinal time-point 2. In TCRdb, the 5' RACE reads were re-called with MiXCR into one record per CDR3 protein. The top ten hold around 4.5% of the sample, which has about 90,000 distinct CDR3 sequences, roughly 13% seen once. Sequencing was performed on PBMCs. The receptors here all came from a female donor with HTLV-1-associated myelopathy (HAM/TSP).

This clonotype was detected ten times or more. V usage is TRBV5-1 and J usage is TRBJ2-1; D is possibly TRBD2 (5 bases). V was pared by 0 bases and J by 3 bases, with 10 bases between. The CDR3 length is 15 residues. Germline CDR1 reads SGHRS; CDR2 reads YFSETQ. The CDR3 is CASSLVADYYNEQFF. The CDR3 bases are TGCGCCAGCAGCTTGGTAGCAGACTACTACAATGAGCAGTTCTTC.

This clonotype was observed many times. The chain joins TRBV11-2 to TRBJ2-1; 7 positions agree with TRBD2. Germline V gene data show CDR1 as SGHAT and CDR2 as FQNNGV. After removal of 0 bases from V and 9 bases from J, the junction contained 11 bases not matched to a gene. The CDR3 covers 16 residues. The CDR3 region has the DNA TGTGCCAGCAGCTTAGAGTCGAGCGGCGGGGGAGGTGAGCAGTTCTTC. This encodes CASSLESSGGGGEQFF.

The chain employs TRBV7-6 and TRBJ2-1; 9 bases agree with TRBD2. Per germline, CDR1 SGHVS and CDR2 FNYEAQ. This CDR3 is 15 amino acids long. The J segment lost 8 bases and the V segment lost 3 bases, leaving 8 bases of the junction unmatched. CDR3 sequence: CASSLRGGAWDEQFF. In DNA form, the CDR3 reads TGTGCCAGCAGCTTGCGGGGGGGGGCCTGGGATGAGCAGTTCTTC.

This clonotype was picked up many times. The chain links TRBV5-1 to TRBJ1-1, with 11 nucleotides matching TRBD1. With 3 bases clipped from V and 6 bases from J, the junction kept 10 bases outside the gene matches. The germline V gene encodes CDR1 SGHRS and CDR2 YFSETQ. CDR3 length equals 16 residues. CDR3 nucleotides: TGCGCCAGCAGCTCACGGGGGACAGGGGGAGATTCTGAAGCTTTCTTT. It translates to CASSSRGTGGDSEAFF.

This clonotype was counted many times. V and J are TRBV18 and TRBJ2-3; no clear D gene. In germline, CDR1 is KGHSH, CDR2 LQKENI. There are 13 residues in the CDR3. Trimming took 5 bases from V and 3 from J, leaving 9 bases between them. The CDR3 loop is CASSYLETDTQYF. The CDR3 nucleotides are TGTGCCAGCTCATATTTAGAGACAGATACGCAGTATTTT.

This clonotype was picked up many times. The V call is TRBV7-9, the J call TRBJ1-2; D is possibly TRBD1 (5 bases). Germline V CDR1 and CDR2: SEHNR, FQNEAQ (reference sequence). V lost 5 bases to trimming and J lost 6 bases, with 13 bases between them. CDR3 size: 13 residues. The CDR3 protein is CASSRRGGDGYTF. The DNA for the CDR3 is TGTGCCAGCAGCCGGCGGGGGGGAGATGGCTACACCTTC.

This clonotype occurred many times. This rearrangement joins TRBV7-2 to TRBJ2-1, with D unresolved. The length of the CDR3 is 13 residues. Germline V gene sequence: CDR1 SGHTA, CDR2 FQGNSA. Trimming pared 4 bases from V and 7 bases from J, leaving 11 bases between. The DNA for the CDR3 is TGTGCCAGCAGCTCTGCTTGGATTAATGAGCAGTTCTTC. It encodes CASSSAWINEQFF.

To note about this clonotype: A much larger clone differs by one base, so this may be a read error. This chain joins TRBV12-3 or TRBV12-4 and TRBJ1-5, with D tentatively TRBD1 (5 bases). Trimming cost V 0 bases and J 4 bases, with 10 bases left between them. The CDR3 covers 15 residues. The CDR3 sequence: CASSLAGRENQPQHF. The CDR3 DNA follows: TGTGCCAGCAGTTTAGCAGGCAGGGAAAATCAGCCCCAGCATTTT.

A word on this clonotype: A much bigger clone sits one base away, suggesting this may be a read error. This chain joins TRBV3-1 and TRBJ1-1; TRBD1 is a possible D gene (6 bases). The CDR3 has 14 amino acids. The germline CDR1 and CDR2 sequences are LGHDT and YNNKEL (reference sequence). With 1 base removed from V and 4 bases from J, the gap between germline ends came to 10 bases. The CDR3 coding sequence is TGTGCCAGCAGCCAAGGGACAGTGAGCACTGAAGCTTTCTTT. Translation gives CASSQGTVSTEAFF.

The rearrangement links TRBV20-1 to TRBJ1-4; weak D call: TRBD1 (5 bases). V lost 6 bases to trimming and J lost 0 bases, with 11 bases between them. Looked up from germline, CDR1 is DFQATT and CDR2 is SNEGSKA (reference sequence). CDR3 length: 14 amino acids. In nucleotides, the CDR3 is TGCAGTGCCCGGGGGGGTGCAACTAATGAAAAACTGTTTTTT. Its translation is CSARGGATNEKLFF.

Ten or more counts support this clonotype. The chain carries TRBV5-1 and TRBJ1-2, with 7 bases matching TRBD1. Germline loops: CDR1 SGHRS, CDR2 YFSETQ. The CDR3 covers 12 residues. The ends lost 0 bases at V and 10 bases at J; junction bases unmatched: 3. The DNA for the CDR3 is TGCGCCAGCAGCTTGGGACAGGGATCCTACACCTTC. This sequence encodes CASSLGQGSYTF. The variable domain in full, with the rest retrieved from reference TRBV5-1 and TRBJ1-2, is KAGVTQTPRYLIKTRGQQVTLSCSPISGHRSVSWYQQTPGQGLQFLFEYFSETQRNKGNFPGRFSGRQFSNSRSEMNVSTLELGDSALYLCASSLGQGSYTFGSGTRLTVV.

At least ten counts were recorded for this clonotype. The rearrangement joins TRBV27 to TRBJ1-5; no reliable D call. This CDR3 is 15 amino acids long. V lost 1 base and J lost 3, with 10 bases in between. Per germline, CDR1 MNHEY and CDR2 SMNVEV (reference sequence). CDR3 DNA sequence: TGTGCCAGCAGTTTATGGGTGGGAGTCAATCAGCCCCAGCATTTT. Translated, it gives CASSLWVGVNQPQHF.

This chain uses TRBV29-1 with TRBJ2-7; D call uncertain. This CDR3 is 14 amino acids long. The ends were cut back, 5 bases at V and 5 bases at J, with 19 bases in the middle. Germline lookup yields CDR1 SQVTM and CDR2 ANQGSEA. CDR3 coding DNA: TGCAGCGTTCCTGGTCTTAGGCCCCCTCACGAGCAGTACTTC. Protein sequence: CSVPGLRPPHEQYF.

This clonotype has at least ten counts. The rearrangement uses TRBV21-1 and TRBJ2-3. TRBV21-1 is termed a pseudogene. This CDR3 region has 14 residues. Here the CDR3 DNA reads TGTGCCAGCAACAAAAAGGACCACTCAGATACGCAGTATTTT. It specifies CASNKKDHSDTQYF.

This clonotype was counted many times. The V gene is TRBV6-5, the J gene TRBJ2-1, with D perhaps being TRBD1 or TRBD2 (5 bases each). V gave up 6 bases and J gave up 0 bases, with 18 bases separating them. The V gene's germline CDR1 is MNHEY and CDR2 SVGAGI. CDR3 length: 17 amino acids. CDR3 DNA sequence: TGTGCCAGCAGGAGCCCTGAGGGGAGAAGCTCCTACAATGAGCAGTTCTTC. It translates to CASRSPEGRSSYNEQFF.

The V and J genes are TRBV28 and TRBJ2-5, with D perhaps TRBD1 (6 bases). The germline gives CDR1 MDHEN, CDR2 SYDVKM. The V gene lost 3 bases and the J gene lost 5 bases, with 7 bases spanning the gap. This CDR3 region has 12 residues. CDR3 protein: CASSLRGETQYF. In nucleotides, the CDR3 is TGTGCCAGCAGTTTGAGGGGGGAGACCCAGTACTTC.

The sample holds many counts of this clonotype. The chain combines TRBV5-1 with TRBJ2-1, with TRBD1 identical over 12 bases. V trimming: 1 base; J trimming: 0 bases; junction bases outside the gene matches: 17. The CDR3 has 22 residues. Germline assignment: CDR1 SGHRS and CDR2 YFSETQ. The CDR3 region has the DNA TGCGCCAGCAGCTTGCGGGGGACAACCGGGACAGGGGGCTTGAGCTCCTACAATGAGCAGTTCTTC. Its translation is CASSLRGTTGTGGLSSYNEQFF.

This chain connects TRBV9 to TRBJ2-3, with a weak D call TRBD1 (6 bases). CDR1 SGDLS and CDR2 YYNGEE come from the germline V gene. Trimming pared 0 bases from V and 0 bases from J, leaving 8 bases between. This CDR3 contains 15 residues. The CDR3 loop reads CASSVEQGSTDTQYF. For the CDR3, the DNA is TGTGCCAGCAGCGTAGAGCAGGGGAGCACAGATACGCAGTATTTT.

About this clonotype: The junction does not match germline at one end; this may be a read error. The chain combines TRBV10-3 with TRBJ1-5; D is perhaps TRBD1 (5 bases). Per germline, CDR1 ENHRY and CDR2 SYGVKD. The CDR3 runs to 15 residues. CDR3 residues: CAISAGIGTGGPQDF. CDR3 nucleotides: TGTGCCATCAGTGCTGGGATAGGGACCGGAGGGCCCCAGGATTTT.

In its sample, this clonotype was seen many times. The chain links TRBV19 to TRBJ2-2; D could derive from TRBD1 or TRBD2 (6 bases each). V lost 10 bases, J lost 1 base, and 16 bases lay in between. Per the germline V gene, CDR1 is LNHDA and CDR2 is SQIVND (reference sequence). This CDR3 comprises 15 residues. The CDR3 loop reads CAIMKGGLNTGELFF. The CDR3 nucleotides are TGTGCCATTATGAAGGGGGGTTTGAACACCGGGGAGCTGTTTTTT. The full variable domain, rest sourced from reference TRBV19 and TRBJ2-2, is DGGITQSPKYLFRKEGQNVTLSCEQNLNHDAMYWYRQDPGQGLRLIYYSQIVNDFQKGDIAEGYSVSREKKESFPLTVTSAQKNPTAFYLCAIMKGGLNTGELFFGEGSRLTVL.

This clonotype has at least ten counts. The chain employs TRBV20-1 and TRBJ1-4; tentative D call: TRBD1 (5 bases). Trimming stripped 6 bases from V and 6 bases from J, with 5 bases between. From germline, CDR1 is DFQATT and CDR2 SNEGSKA (reference sequence). CDR3 length: 10 amino acids. In nucleotides, the CDR3 is TGCAGTGCGGGGGATGAAAAACTGTTTTTT. It translates to CSAGDEKLFF.

This clonotype was counted ten times or more. The V call is TRBV12-5, the J call TRBJ2-1; D might be TRBD2 (5 bases). V was cut by 2 bases and J by 7 bases, with 15 bases left in between. CDR3 length equals 15 residues. CDR1 is LGHNT and CDR2 is FRNRAP in the germline V gene. The CDR3 loop is CASGLPRTGVNEQFF. The CDR3 DNA reads TGTGCTAGTGGTTTGCCCCGGACTGGAGTTAATGAGCAGTTCTTC.

This clonotype was seen at least ten times. The V gene is TRBV29-1, the J gene TRBJ2-7; 7 nucleotides line up with TRBD2. Germline CDR1 reads SQVTM; CDR2 reads ANQGSEA. The J segment lost 0 bases and the V segment lost 3 bases, leaving 2 bases of the junction unmatched. The CDR3 extends over 13 amino acids. The CDR3 sequence is CSVDRGDSYEQYF. The CDR3, as DNA: TGCAGCGTTGACCGGGGGGACTCCTACGAGCAGTACTTC.

Worth noting for this clonotype: A much larger clonotype is one base distant, so this may be a read error. The gene calls are TRBV15 and TRBJ2-6, with a weak D call TRBD1 (7 bases). V was cut by 1 base and J by 0 bases, with 16 bases left in between. The CDR3 spans 19 residues. Germline V gene sequence: CDR1 LNHNV, CDR2 YYDKDF (reference sequence). In nucleotides, the CDR3 is TGTGCCACCAGCAGAGCCAGGGGGACTCGCCTCTCTGGGGCCAACGTCCTGACTTTC. Translating it yields CATSRARGTRLSGANVLTF.

This clonotype came up many times. The chain is built from TRBV9 and TRBJ2-3; possible D gene TRBD2, 6 bases. CDR1 and CDR2 (germline): SGDLS, YYNGEE. CDR3 length: 14 residues. Trimming removed 6 bases at V and 5 bases at J, with 16 bases between. CDR3 amino acids: CASTIGGSEDTQYF. The CDR3 DNA reads as TGTGCCAGCACGATCGGAGGGTCGGAAGATACGCAGTATTTT.

This clonotype appeared a few times. The chain combines TRBV10-3 with TRBJ2-7, with 8 bases lining up with TRBD1. V dropped 6 bases and J dropped 5; count of bases not matched to a gene: 9. This CDR3 has 14 amino acids. Germline lookup yields CDR1 ENHRY and CDR2 SYGVKD. In nucleotides, the CDR3 is TGTGCCATCAGCACAGTACAGGGGGTGCACGAGCAGTACTTC. Amino acids: CAISTVQGVHEQYF.

This clonotype showed up many times. The chain is built from TRBV2 and TRBJ2-6; no reliable D call. From germline, CDR1 is SNHLY and CDR2 FYNNEI. The CDR3 covers 14 residues. Trimming stripped 4 bases from V and 2 bases from J, with 6 bases between. CDR3 sequence: CASSGVAGANVLTF. In nucleotides, the CDR3 is TGTGCCAGCAGTGGGGTTGCTGGGGCCAACGTCCTGACTTTC.

This clonotype was found many times. The genes are TRBV7-2 and TRBJ2-2; the match to TRBD2 covers 7 bases. V shed 5 bases and J 1 base; nucleotides not matched to a gene: 10. The CDR3 loop spans 17 amino acids. The germline CDR1 and CDR2 sequences are SGHTA and FQGNSA. DNA for the CDR3: TGTGCCAGCAGCCATCCCCCCGGGGGGAGGAACACCGGGGAGCTGTTTTTT. Translation: CASSHPPGGRNTGELFF.

Many counts were recorded for this clonotype. In nucleotides, the CDR3 is TGCAGCGTTGATCGGTTCGAGGGACAGGGGACAGATACGCAGTATTTT. It translates to CSVDRFEGQGTDTQYF. The V call is TRBV29-1, the J call TRBJ2-3, with TRBD1 matching 10 bases. Losses at the gene ends were 3 bases for V and 3 bases for J; bases not matched to a gene: 9. The CDR3 consists of 16 residues. CDR1 and CDR2 (germline): SQVTM, ANQGSEA.

Many counts were recorded for this clonotype. The rearrangement joins TRBV7-8 to TRBJ2-2, with D perhaps TRBD1 (6 bases). The V gene lost 1 base and the J gene lost 5 bases, with 11 bases spanning the gap. The CDR3 contains 15 residues. Germline CDR1 SGHVS, CDR2 FQNEAQ. In nucleotides, the CDR3 is TGTGCCAGCAGCTTAGTGTCAAGGGGGACCGGGGAGCTGTTTTTT. Translated, it gives CASSLVSRGTGELFF.